Presented here are 16 T cell receptor beta chains from one specimen sequenced in a study of technical replicates of blood from a few donors. Assay: immunoSEQ multiplex PCR; the TCRdb copy retains only in-frame clones and omits some. This repertoire shows tens of thousands of clones, roughly 90% found once; its top ten account for 4.6%. The specimen was PBMCs. Source of these receptors: a human donor in good health. Some clones in this sample may be carry-over from other donors' samples.

This clone was observed once. The chain couples TRBV5-7 to TRBJ1-5, with D maybe TRBD1 (6 bases). Being an ORF, TRBV5-7 has a function that is uncertain. The germline V and J ends were trimmed by 4 bases and 0 bases, with 20 bases remaining between them. This CDR3 is 18 amino acids long. The CDR3 DNA sequence: TGTGCCAGCAGCACAAAAAGGGGGTCCGGATATAGCAATCAGCCCCAGCATTTT. Its translation: CASSTKRGSGYSNQPQHF.

The chain carries TRBV6-1 and TRBJ1-2; tentative D call: TRBD1 (5 bases). With 3 bases removed from V and 10 bases from J, the gap between germline ends came to 9 bases. This CDR3 contains 11 residues. Germline CDR1 MNHNS, CDR2 SASEGT. The CDR3 region has the DNA TGTGCCAGCAGTGATTGGGGGGTCTACACCTTC. Its translation: CASSDWGVYTF.

The chain employs TRBV18 and TRBJ2-1; maybe TRBD2 (6 bases). Germline-derived CDR1 and CDR2 are KGHSH and LQKENI. The CDR3 has 15 amino acids. The V end lost 3 bases, the J end lost 3 bases, and 12 bases lay between the germline ends. CDR3 in DNA: TGTGCCAGCTCACCTGGGCGGGGACGCTACAATGAGCAGTTCTTC. Translating gives CASSPGRGRYNEQFF.

The rearrangement joins TRBV27 to TRBJ1-2; a weak D match, TRBD1 (5 bases). Germline CDR1 and CDR2: MNHEY and SMNVEV (reference sequence). The CDR3 totals 13 residues. Trimming cost V 2 bases and J 2 bases, with 6 bases left between them. The CDR3 DNA follows: TGTGCCAGCAGTTTACAGGGAAACTATGGCTACACCTTC. Protein: CASSLQGNYGYTF.

The chain uses TRBV5-1 and TRBJ2-3; D is possibly TRBD1 (6 bases). The V gene lost 4 bases and the J gene lost 4 bases, with 19 bases spanning the gap. CDR1 and CDR2 from the germline V gene are SGHRS and YFSETQ. The CDR3 is made up of 16 amino acids. CDR3 nucleotide sequence: TGCGCCAGCAGCAACGACAGGCCCGGAGGATCAGATACGCAGTATTTT. This codes for CASSNDRPGGSDTQYF.

The J gene is TRBJ2-2, the V gene TRBV11-2; D is possibly TRBD1 (6 bases). The CDR3 consists of 17 residues. The germline gives CDR1 SGHAT, CDR2 FQNNGV. V lost 5 bases and J lost 0, with 16 bases in between. The CDR3 bases are TGTGCCAGCAGCAGAGGCAGGGGACGAACGAACACCGGGGAGCTGTTTTTT. Encoded protein: CASSRGRGRTNTGELFF.

This clone was observed once. The chain links TRBV7-3 to TRBJ1-1; D not resolved. Germline CDR1 and CDR2: SGHTA and FQGTGA. The CDR3 loop spans 15 amino acids. Trimming removed 5 bases from V and 6 bases from J, with 19 bases in between. This chain's CDR3 is CASSGQNGEGSEAFF. The CDR3 DNA reads as TGTGCCAGCAGCGGCCAAAACGGGGAGGGCTCTGAAGCTTTCTTT. Looking up the rest from reference TRBV7-3 and TRBJ1-1 gives the full variable domain: GAGVSQTPSNKVTEKGKYVELRCDPISGHTALYWYRQSLGQGPEFLIYFQGTGAADDSGLPNDRFFAVRPEGSVSTLKIQRTERGDSAVYLCASSGQNGEGSEAFFGQGTRLTVV.

V gene TRBV11-2 combines with J gene TRBJ2-7, with TRBD2 as a possible D gene (5 bases). Germline assignment: CDR1 SGHAT and CDR2 FQNNGV. The CDR3 is made up of 16 amino acids. Trimming cost V 0 bases and J 3 bases, with 15 bases left between them. The chain's CDR3 is CASSLDLGGQSYEQYF. The CDR3 region has the DNA TGTGCCAGCAGCTTAGATCTCGGAGGCCAGAGCTACGAGCAGTACTTC.

The chain has TRBV6-1 and TRBJ2-2, with a possible D match to TRBD2 (6 bases). Germline V CDR1 and CDR2: MNHNS, SASEGT. V gave up 0 bases and J gave up 9 bases, with 23 bases separating them. The CDR3 runs 18 residues. The CDR3 nucleotides read TGTGCCAGCAGTGAAGCGCTTTCGGACTACACCCAGCCACGGGAGCTGTTTTTT. It yields the protein CASSEALSDYTQPRELFF.

This clone was picked up one time. The V and J genes are TRBV6-6 and TRBJ2-2, with D possibly matching TRBD1 (6 bases). The CDR3 has 15 residues. The germline CDR1 and CDR2 sequences are MNHNY and SVGAGI (reference sequence). V gave up 6 bases and J gave up 3 bases, with 14 bases separating them. The CDR3 region has the DNA TGTGCCAGCAGGATACAGGCAGGGGACACCGGGGAGCTGTTTTTT. Protein sequence: CASRIQAGDTGELFF.

The chain uses TRBV19 and TRBJ2-2; D is uncertain. V dropped 5 bases and J dropped 0 bases, with 22 bases sitting between them. The CDR3 extends over 19 amino acids. The germline gives CDR1 LNHDA, CDR2 SQIVND (reference sequence). The CDR3 nucleotides read TGTGCCAGTAGTCCCCACCTCGGTGGCAGTGGAGCGAACACCGGGGAGCTGTTTTTT. Translating gives CASSPHLGGSGANTGELFF.

This clone was seen just once. This chain links TRBV30 with TRBJ1-1; 7 nucleotides agree with TRBD1. Unmatched junction bases numbered 5, after V lost 4 bases and J lost 6 bases. The CDR3 extends over 12 amino acids. Germline CDR1 reads GTSNPN; CDR2 reads SVGIG (reference sequence). Here the CDR3 reads CAWTPTGSEAFF. The DNA for the CDR3 is TGTGCCTGGACCCCGACAGGGTCTGAAGCTTTCTTT.

The chain recombines TRBV6-1 with TRBJ1-5; a weak D match, TRBD1 (5 bases). Germline V lookup: CDR1 MNHNS, CDR2 SASEGT. The CDR3 covers 12 residues. Between the trimmed V and J ends, which lost 5 bases and 9 bases, there was a span of 11 bases. The CDR3 bases are TGTGCCAGCAGTTTTTTGGGGCGGCCCCAGCATTTT. Protein: CASSFLGRPQHF.

As to this clone: The junction does not match germline at one end; this may be a read error. The J gene is TRBJ2-7, the V gene TRBV9, with 9 nucleotides matching TRBD1. CDR3 length: 15 residues. Germline lookup yields CDR1 SGDLS and CDR2 YYNGEE. DNA of the CDR3: TGTGCCAGCAGTGTAGGACAGGGGTGGTCCTACGAGCAGTACTTC. It codes for CASSVGQGWSYEQYF.

The chain recombines TRBV6-5 with TRBJ1-4; TRBD1 matches at 7 bases. J was trimmed by 7 bases and V by 6 bases; bases with no gene match: 8. Looked up from germline, CDR1 is MNHEY and CDR2 is SVGAGI. This CDR3 spans 14 amino acids. The CDR3 spells CASSRRQGGEKLFF. DNA of the CDR3: TGTGCCAGCAGCCGGCGACAGGGCGGTGAAAAACTGTTTTTT.

The genes are TRBV15 and TRBJ2-2; D might be TRBD1 (5 bases). The CDR3 spans 17 residues. Germline-derived CDR1 and CDR2 are LNHNV and YYDKDF (reference sequence). Trimming stripped 1 base from V and 0 bases from J, with 12 bases between. The CDR3 sequence: CATSRGSDRPNTGELFF. CDR3 in DNA: TGTGCCACCAGCAGAGGATCTGACAGACCGAACACCGGGGAGCTGTTTTTT.